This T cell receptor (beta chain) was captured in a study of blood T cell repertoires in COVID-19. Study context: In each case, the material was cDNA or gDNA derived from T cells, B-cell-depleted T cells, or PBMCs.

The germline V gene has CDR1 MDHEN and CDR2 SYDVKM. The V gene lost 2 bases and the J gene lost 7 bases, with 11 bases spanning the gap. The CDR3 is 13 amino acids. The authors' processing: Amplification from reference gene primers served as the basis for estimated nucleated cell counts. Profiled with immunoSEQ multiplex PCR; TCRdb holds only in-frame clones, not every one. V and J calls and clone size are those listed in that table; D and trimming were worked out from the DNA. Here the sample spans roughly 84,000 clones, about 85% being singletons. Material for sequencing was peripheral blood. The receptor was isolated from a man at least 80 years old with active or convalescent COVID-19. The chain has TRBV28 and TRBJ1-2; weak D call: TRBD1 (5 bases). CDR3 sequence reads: CASSLPGFFGYTF. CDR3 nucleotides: TGTGCCAGCAGTTTACCAGGGTTCTTTGGCTACACCTTC.